These 6 T cell receptor beta chains originate from one sample sequenced in a study of metastatic and nonmetastatic thyroid tumors. Patients had received no treatment of any kind before thyroid surgery. With MiXCR, TCRdb reprocessed the PCR reads. The sample has over 10,000 clones; about 12% are singletons. The material sequenced was blood. These TCRs come from a female donor with papillary thyroid cancer or a benign thyroid nodule (not recorded which). Some clones in this sample may be carry-over from other donors' samples.

This clone was seen ten or more times. The chain recombines TRBV11-3 with TRBJ2-5; D uncertain. Germline V lookup: CDR1 SGHNT, CDR2 YENEEA. The CDR3 extends over 14 amino acids. V was shortened by 1 base and J by 2 bases, with 8 bases between the two germline ends. The CDR3 DNA is TGTGCCAGCAGCTTAGGCGGTAATCAAGAGACCCAGTACTTC. The encoded protein is CASSLGGNQETQYF.

This clone was counted at least ten times. The V call is TRBV15, the J call TRBJ1-1, with D maybe TRBD1 (5 bases). V was cut by 3 bases and J by 0 bases, with 11 bases left in between. The CDR3 extends over 15 amino acids. Germline loops: CDR1 LNHNV, CDR2 YYDKDF (reference sequence). The CDR3 coding sequence is TGTGCCACCAGCAGGCGGGGCCCCATGAACACTGAAGCTTTCTTT. It codes for CATSRRGPMNTEAFF. Based on the CDR3 plus reference TRBV15 and TRBJ1-1, the full variable domain is DAMVIQNPRYQVTQFGKPVTLSCSQTLNHNVMYWYQQKSSQAPKLLFHYYDKDFNNEADTPDNFQSRRPNTSFCFLDIRSPGLGDTAMYLCATSRRGPMNTEAFFGQGTRLTVV.

The rearrangement joins TRBV5-1 to TRBJ1-5; 7 positions match TRBD1. This CDR3 contains 15 residues. CDR1 and CDR2 from the germline V gene are SGHRS and YFSETQ. The J segment lost 6 bases and the V segment lost 3 bases, leaving 9 bases of the junction unmatched. The CDR3 loop reads CASSSTDRMTQPQHF. The CDR3 DNA sequence: TGCGCCAGCAGCTCCACGGACAGGATGACTCAGCCCCAGCATTTT.

V is TRBV5-6 and J is TRBJ2-3; D could derive from TRBD1 or TRBD2 (6 bases each). V lost 2 bases and J 15 bases, leaving 25 bases between the germline ends. Germline loops: CDR1 SGHDT, CDR2 YYEEEE. CDR3 size: 15 residues. The CDR3 loop reads CASSFVGGIADTHYF. Written as DNA, the CDR3 is TGTGCCAGCAGCTTTGTGGGGGGCATCGCAGATACTCATTATTTT.

This clone was observed at least ten times. This chain links TRBV19 with TRBJ2-3, with 12 bases matching TRBD2. The CDR3 is 16 residues long. V trimming: 4 bases; J trimming: 0 bases; junction bases outside the gene matches: 2. Germline CDR1 is LNHDA and CDR2 is SQIVND (reference sequence). CDR3 region: CASSNLAGGSTDTQYF. CDR3 nucleotides: TGTGCCAGTAGTAACCTAGCGGGAGGGAGCACAGATACGCAGTATTTT.

This clone was detected many times. The chain links TRBV7-9 to TRBJ2-3; D may be TRBD2 (5 bases). Germline V gives CDR1 SEHNR, CDR2 FQNEAQ (reference sequence). The CDR3 length is 14 residues. Trimming took 8 bases from V and 0 from J, leaving 12 bases between them. The CDR3 is CASGLAHSTDTQYF. The CDR3 DNA reads as TGTGCCAGCGGTTTAGCGCACAGCACAGATACGCAGTATTTT.